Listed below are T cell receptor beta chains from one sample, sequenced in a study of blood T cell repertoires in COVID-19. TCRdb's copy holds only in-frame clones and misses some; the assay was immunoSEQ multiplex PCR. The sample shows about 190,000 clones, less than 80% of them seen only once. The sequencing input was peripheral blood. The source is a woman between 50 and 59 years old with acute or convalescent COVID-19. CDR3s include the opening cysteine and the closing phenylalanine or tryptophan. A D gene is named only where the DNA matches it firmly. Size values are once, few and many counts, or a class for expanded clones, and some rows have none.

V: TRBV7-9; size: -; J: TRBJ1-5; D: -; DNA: TGTGCCAGCAGCCTTATTTACCCCTCAGGGAATAGCAATCAGCCCCAGCATTTT; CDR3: CASSLIYPSGNSNQPQHF
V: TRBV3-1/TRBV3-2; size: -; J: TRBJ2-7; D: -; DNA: TGTGCCAGCAGGCTTTGCGGGACCCTTCTCGAGCAGTACTTC; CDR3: CASRLCGTLLEQYF
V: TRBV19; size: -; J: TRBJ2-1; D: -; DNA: TGTGCCAGTAGTATAGTAGACACAGGGGGGGTCAATGAGCAGTTCTTC; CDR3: CASSIVDTGGVNEQFF
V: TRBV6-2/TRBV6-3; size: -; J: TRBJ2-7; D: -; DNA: TGTGCCAGCAGCCGCCCACCTGACAGGCCAGGGTCCTACGAGCAGTACTTC; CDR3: CASSRPPDRPGSYEQYF
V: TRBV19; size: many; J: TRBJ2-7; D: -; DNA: TGTGCCAGTAGTATGCAGGCAGGGGTGGGAGAGCAGTACTTC; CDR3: CASSMQAGVGEQYF
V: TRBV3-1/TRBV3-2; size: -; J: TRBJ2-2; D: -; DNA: TGTGCCAGCAGCCAAGAAGGGGGGGACACCGGGGAGCTGTTTTTT; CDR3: CASSQEGGDTGELFF
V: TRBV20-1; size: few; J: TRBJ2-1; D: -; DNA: TGCAGTGCTAGTACCCAGGGTTCGAATGAGCAGTTCTTC; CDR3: CSASTQGSNEQFF
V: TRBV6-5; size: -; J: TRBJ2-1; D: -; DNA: TGTGCCAGCACCCCCATTGCGGGGAACCACAATGAGCAGTTCTTC; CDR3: CASTPIAGNHNEQFF
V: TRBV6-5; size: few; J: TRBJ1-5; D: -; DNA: TGTGCCAGCAGTAGTACGGGACTCCCCAATCAGCCCCAGCATTTT; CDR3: CASSSTGLPNQPQHF
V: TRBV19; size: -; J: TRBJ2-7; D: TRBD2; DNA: TGTGCCAGTAGTCTCCAGGGTAGGACTAGCGACGAGCAGTACTTC; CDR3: CASSLQGRTSDEQYF
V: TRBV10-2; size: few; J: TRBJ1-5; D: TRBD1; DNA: TGCGCCAGCAGTGAGTTGGCAGGGGGGTACCAGCCCCAGCATTTT; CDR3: CASSELAGGYQPQHF
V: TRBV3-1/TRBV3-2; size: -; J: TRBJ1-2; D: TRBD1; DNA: TGTGCCAGCAGCCAAAGGGACAGGGGGAACTATGGCTACACCTTC; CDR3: CASSQRDRGNYGYTF
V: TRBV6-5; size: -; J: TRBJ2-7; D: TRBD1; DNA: TGTGCCAGCAGACTGGGACAGGAAACCTACGAGCAGTACTTC; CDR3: CASRLGQETYEQYF
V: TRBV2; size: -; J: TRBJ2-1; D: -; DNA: TGTGCCAGCAGTGAAGCAGGCGGCGGGGCGTACAATGAGCAGTTCTTC; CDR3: CASSEAGGGAYNEQFF
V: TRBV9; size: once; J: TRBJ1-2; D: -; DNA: TGTGCCAGCAGACCAGAACCAGGGTTGGGCTATGGCTACACCTTC; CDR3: CASRPEPGLGYGYTF
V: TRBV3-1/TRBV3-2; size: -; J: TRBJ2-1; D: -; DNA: TGTGCCAGCAGCCAAGCCCGGGGGTACAATGAGCAGTTCTTC; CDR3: CASSQARGYNEQFF
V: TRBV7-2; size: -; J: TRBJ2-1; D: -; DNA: TGTGCCAGCAGGGAGAAGATAGGGGTCGATGAGCAGTTCTTC; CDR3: CASREKIGVDEQFF
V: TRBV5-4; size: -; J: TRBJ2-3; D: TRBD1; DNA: TGTGCCAGCAGCTTGACAGGGGGAAGCACAGATACGCAGTATTTT; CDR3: CASSLTGGSTDTQYF
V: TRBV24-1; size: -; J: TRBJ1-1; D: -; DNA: TGTGCCACCAGTGCCTTCCACAGGGCTTTCTTT; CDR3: CATSAFHRAFF
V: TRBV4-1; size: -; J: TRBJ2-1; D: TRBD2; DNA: TGCGCCAGCAGCCAAGATCTAAGGACTAGCGGCTACAATGAGCAGTTCTTC; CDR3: CASSQDLRTSGYNEQFF
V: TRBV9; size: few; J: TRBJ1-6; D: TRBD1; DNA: TGTGCCAGCAGCGGAAGACAGGGCGGGACACCCCTCCACTTT; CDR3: CASSGRQGGTPLHF
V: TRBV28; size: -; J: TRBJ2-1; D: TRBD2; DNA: TGTGCCAGCTACCGTAGCGGGAGGCTGACTGAGCAGTTCTTC; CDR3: CASYRSGRLTEQFF
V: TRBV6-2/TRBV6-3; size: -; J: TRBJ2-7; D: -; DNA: TGTGCCAGCAGGCCTTTGGGGGGCTACGAGCAGTACTTC; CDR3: CASRPLGGYEQYF
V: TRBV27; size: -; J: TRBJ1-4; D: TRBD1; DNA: TGTGCCAGCACCACTACACAGGGGGCAGCCTTGGGCACTAATGAAAAACTGTTTTTT; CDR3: CASTTTQGAALGTNEKLFF
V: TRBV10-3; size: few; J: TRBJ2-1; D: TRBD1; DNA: TGTGCCATCAGCTCGGGACAGGTGAACAATGAGCAGTTCTTC; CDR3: CAISSGQVNNEQFF
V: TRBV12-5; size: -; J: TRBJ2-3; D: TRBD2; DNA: TGTGCTAGTGGTTTGGTACTCGGGACTAGCGGGGGCCTAGGAAATACGCAGTATTTT; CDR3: CASGLVLGTSGGLGNTQYF
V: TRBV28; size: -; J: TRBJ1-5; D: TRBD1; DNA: TGTGCCAGCAGTGGGGGGACAGGGGGAAAGCAGCCCCAGCATTTT; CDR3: CASSGGTGGKQPQHF
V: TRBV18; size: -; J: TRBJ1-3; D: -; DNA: TGTGCCAGCTCACCAGCGGAGGCCTACTCTGGAAACACCATATATTTT; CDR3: CASSPAEAYSGNTIYF
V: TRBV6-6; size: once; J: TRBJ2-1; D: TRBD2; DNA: TGTGCCAGCAGTCTGAATAGCGGGATGAGGAATGAGCAGTTCTTC; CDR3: CASSLNSGMRNEQFF
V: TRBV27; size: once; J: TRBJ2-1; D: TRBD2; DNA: TGTGCCAGCAAAACCGAACTAGCGGCCTACAATGAGCAGTTCTTC; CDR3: CASKTELAAYNEQFF
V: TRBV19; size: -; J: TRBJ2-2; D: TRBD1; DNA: TGTGCCAGTAGCTCTAAGGACAGGGGAATTTTCACCGGGGAGCTGTTTTTT; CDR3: CASSSKDRGIFTGELFF
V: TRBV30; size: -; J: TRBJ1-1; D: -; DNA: TGTGCCTGGAGCGAGGGAGTTGGAGCTTTCTTT; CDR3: CAWSEGVGAFF
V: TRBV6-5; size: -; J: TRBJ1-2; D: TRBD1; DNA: TGTGCCTCCAGACAGGGGGACTATGGCTACACCTTC; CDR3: CASRQGDYGYTF
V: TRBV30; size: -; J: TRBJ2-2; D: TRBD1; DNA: TGTGCCTGGGGGACAGGGACCACCGGGGAGCTGTTTTTT; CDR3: CAWGTGTTGELFF
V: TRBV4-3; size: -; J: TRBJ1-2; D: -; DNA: TGCGCCAGCAGCCAATCTATCTCTAACTATGGCTACACCTTC; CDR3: CASSQSISNYGYTF